This T cell receptor (beta chain) stems from a study of T cell repertoires in cytomegalovirus infection. Study context: CMV infection and matching HLA type were both indicated by public TCR beta signatures.

With V trimmed by 5 bases and J by 6 bases, 9 bases remained unmatched. From germline, CDR1 is SGHTA and CDR2 FQGNSA. The length of the CDR3 is 15 residues. This clonotype has at least ten counts. Its antigen is unidentified. Study-wide results and limits: Ex vivo responses were dominated by HLA-C-restricted CMV-specific TCR beta clonotypes. Identification of carriers of CMV plus the relevant HLA was performed using cumulative public TCR beta family frequency.

One entry per CDR3 protein results from TCRdb running MiXCR on the reads. The table has about 150,000 distinct CDR3 sequences, around a quarter seen once. The chain employs TRBV7-2 and TRBJ2-3, with 9 bases fitting TRBD2. The receptor was derived from a human donor in good health (CMV status not recorded). Some clones in this sample may be carry-over from other donors' samples. The source material was PBMCs. This chain's CDR3 is CASSQTSGAPDTQYF. Written as DNA, the CDR3 is TGTGCCAGCAGCCAGACTAGCGGAGCCCCTGATACGCAGTATTTT.